This is a list of T cell receptor beta chains from one sample in a study of T cell responses to AZD1222 COVID-19 vaccine. Here immunoSEQ multiplex PCR was the method, and the copy in TCRdb shows in-frame clones only, minus some. The sample lists approximately 130,000 clones, roughly 92% occurring once. Sequenced here: peripheral blood, sampled 28 days after the second AZD1222 dose. These receptors were collected from an adult who received the AZD1222 COVID-19 vaccine. CDR3s leave out the opening cysteine and the closing phenylalanine or tryptophan. Size is stated for part of the rows, as once, few or many counts, or as a class when the clone is expanded.

v_call,clone_size,cdr3_aa
TRBV30,-,AWSVRVLITLH
TRBV6-2/TRBV6-3,-,ASSYSEVVGANEQF
TRBV2,-,ASSVGPGGLGNTIY
TRBV29-1,-,SVGRQQETQY
TRBV30,-,AWSVTKAEAF
TRBV6-2/TRBV6-3,-,ASSKGTGVPQPQH
TRBV19,few,ASSIPGNQPQH
TRBV19,-,ASSAGAGATLTSNYGYT
TRBV7-3,-,ASSPTGGSSGANVLT
TRBV18,-,ASSLSDRVGTEAF
TRBV11-3,once,ASSPTVNNYGYT
TRBV30,-,AWSVPGPLGSPLH
TRBV7-9,-,ASSFSLAGTDTQY
TRBV7-3,-,ASSLRTAGSPLH
TRBV7-8,-,ASSSSGSGGSTDTQY
TRBV18,-,ASSDNNEQF
TRBV27,-,ASSLPPDRGPNSPLH
TRBV19,-,ASRVARGEKLF
TRBV6-2/TRBV6-3,-,ASSYMNIQY
TRBV7-2,-,ASSLIPSSGNTIY
TRBV7-3,-,ASSLTGVAGYT
TRBV7-8,-,ASSLGGPGNYGYT
TRBV3-1/TRBV3-2,-,ASSRTFNEQF
TRBV9,-,ASSVNAGMNTEAF
TRBV21-1,-,ASTRGSLGGTYEQY
TRBV6-2/TRBV6-3,-,ASSYFDRGGQPQH
TRBV9,once,ASSPQTLNTEAF
TRBV7-2,-,ASSLAPGGYNEQF
TRBV30,-,AWSVGRRALNTEAF
TRBV5-1,-,ASSFSAGSHEQY
TRBV7-9,few,ASSLPGQGNTEAF
TRBV28,-,ASSTPGQGYREQY
TRBV6-6,once,ASSYRQGGLGGYT
TRBV7-2,-,ASSFRVPQETQY
TRBV7-9,-,ASSRMNQPQH
TRBV7-2,-,ASSLRAAGPYEQY
TRBV14,-,ASSPTTGGFYGYT
TRBV3-1/TRBV3-2,-,ASSYGANTEAF
TRBV7-2,-,ASSLELRGNQPQH
TRBV30,-,AWSGWDRDEKLF
TRBV15,-,ATSREGQGYHEQY
TRBV25-1,few,ASRKEWGAEAF
TRBV9,-,ASSVIGDYNEQF
TRBV7-2,-,ASSLLGGNNYGYT
TRBV7-3,-,ASSLDPTGYGYT
TRBV3-1/TRBV3-2,few,ASSQDLTGSREQY
TRBV7-2,-,ASSSEGTARTGELF
TRBV4-3,few,ASSRASGLASSYNEQF
TRBV27,-,ASRKQGSGNTIY
TRBV7-8,-,ASSPRGGINTGELF
TRBV6-5,-,ASRATSGSYEQY
TRBV7-3,-,ASSPRGNNEQF
TRBV6-1,-,ASSAGGDTYNSPLH
TRBV5-1,-,ASSPLGGHEQF